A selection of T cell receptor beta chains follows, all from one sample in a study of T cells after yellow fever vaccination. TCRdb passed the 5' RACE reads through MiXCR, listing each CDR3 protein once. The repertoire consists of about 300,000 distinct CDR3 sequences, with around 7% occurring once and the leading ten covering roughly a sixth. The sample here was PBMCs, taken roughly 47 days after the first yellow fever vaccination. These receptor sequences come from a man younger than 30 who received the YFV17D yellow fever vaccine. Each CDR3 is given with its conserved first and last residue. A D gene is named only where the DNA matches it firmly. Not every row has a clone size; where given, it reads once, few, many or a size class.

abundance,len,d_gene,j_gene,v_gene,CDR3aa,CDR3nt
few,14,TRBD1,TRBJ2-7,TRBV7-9,CASSSTGSSYEQYF,TGTGCCAGCAGCTCGACAGGGAGCTCCTACGAGCAGTACTTC
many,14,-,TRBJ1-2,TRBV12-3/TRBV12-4,CASSLGREAYGYTF,TGTGCCAGCAGTTTAGGACGGGAGGCCTATGGCTACACCTTC
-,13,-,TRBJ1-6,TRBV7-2,CASSLQQNSPLHF,TGTGCCAGCAGCTTACAGCAGAATTCACCCCTCCACTTT
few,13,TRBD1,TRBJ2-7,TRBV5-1,CASSVDRGNEQYF,TGCGCCAGCAGCGTCGACAGGGGAAACGAGCAGTACTTC
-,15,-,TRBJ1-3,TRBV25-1,CASSDLVISGNTIYF,TGTGCCAGCAGTGATTTAGTTATTTCTGGAAACACCATATATTTT
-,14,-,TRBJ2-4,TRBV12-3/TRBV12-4,CASSDQGRGDIQYF,TGTGCCAGCAGTGATCAAGGGCGAGGGGACATTCAGTACTTC
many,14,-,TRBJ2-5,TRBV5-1,CASSLEGPQETQYF,TGCGCCAGCAGCTTGGAGGGACCCCAAGAGACCCAGTACTTC
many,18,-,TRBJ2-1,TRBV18,CASSPFPGPVSSYNEQFF,TGTGCCAGCTCACCATTTCCCGGCCCTGTGAGCTCCTACAATGAGCAGTTCTTC
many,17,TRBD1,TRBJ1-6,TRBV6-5,CASSYWVPGQGGSPLHF,TGTGCCAGCAGTTATTGGGTCCCGGGACAGGGTGGTTCACCCCTCCACTTT
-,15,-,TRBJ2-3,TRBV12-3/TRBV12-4,CASSLWASRGDTQYF,TGTGCCAGCAGTTTGTGGGCCTCCCGAGGAGATACGCAGTATTTT
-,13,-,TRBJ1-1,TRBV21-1,CATPGHGDTEAFF,TGTGCCACTCCGGGACACGGGGACACTGAAGCTTTCTTT
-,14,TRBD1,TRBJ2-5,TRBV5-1,CASSLGTGRETQYF,TGCGCCAGCAGCTTGGGGACAGGGAGGGAGACCCAGTACTTC
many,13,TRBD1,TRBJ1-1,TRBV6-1,CASSQGGSSQAFF,TGTGCCAGCAGCCAAGGGGGCTCTTCGCAGGCTTTCTTT
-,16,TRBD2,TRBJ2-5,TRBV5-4,CASSTPSGGSGETQYF,TGTGCCAGCAGCACCCCTAGCGGGGGGTCGGGAGAGACCCAGTACTTC
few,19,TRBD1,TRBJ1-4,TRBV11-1,CASSKRQGTGHGTEEKLFF,TGTGCCAGCAGCAAAAGACAGGGGACGGGCCATGGAACTGAGGAAAAACTGTTTTTT
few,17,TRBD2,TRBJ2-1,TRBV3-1,CASSQVPGLAIYNEQFF,TGTGCCAGCAGCCAAGTCCCGGGACTAGCAATTTACAATGAGCAGTTCTTC
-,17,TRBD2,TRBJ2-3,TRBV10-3,CAISESTGGYALDTQYF,TGTGCCATCAGTGAGTCGACCGGGGGGTACGCCCTGGATACGCAGTATTTT
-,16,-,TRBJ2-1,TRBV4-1,CASSQDQASSYNEQFF,TGCGCCAGCAGCCAAGATCAGGCTAGCTCCTACAATGAGCAGTTCTTC
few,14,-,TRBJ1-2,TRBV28,CASLTSGINYGYTF,TGTGCCAGCCTGACCTCCGGGATTAACTATGGCTACACCTTC
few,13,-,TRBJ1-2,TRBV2,CASSGGSRLGYTF,TGTGCCAGCAGTGGAGGCTCTCGGCTTGGCTACACCTTC
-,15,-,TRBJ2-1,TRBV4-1,CASSQGDLPYNEQFF,TGCGCCAGCAGCCAAGGGGATCTACCCTACAATGAGCAGTTCTTC
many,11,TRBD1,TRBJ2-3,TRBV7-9,CASSLGQGSYF,TGTGCCAGCAGCTTGGGACAGGGGTCGTATTTT
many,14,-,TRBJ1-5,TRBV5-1,CASSLVQGNQPQHF,TGCGCCAGCAGCTTGGTACAGGGAAATCAGCCCCAGCATTTT
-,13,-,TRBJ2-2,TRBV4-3,CASSQDIIGELFF,TGCGCCAGCAGCCAAGATATTATCGGGGAGCTGTTTTTT
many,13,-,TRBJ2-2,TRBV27,CASSFRLAGELFF,TGTGCCAGCAGTTTCAGACTAGCCGGGGAGCTGTTTTTT
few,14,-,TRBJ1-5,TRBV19,CASRWAPSNQPQHF,TGTGCCAGTCGATGGGCCCCTAGCAATCAGCCCCAGCATTTT
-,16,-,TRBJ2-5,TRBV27,CASSLSLSTVQETQYF,TGTGCCAGCAGTTTATCCTTATCGACGGTCCAAGAGACCCAGTACTTC
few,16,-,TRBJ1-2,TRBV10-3,CAISEEGPLANYGYTF,TGTGCCATCAGTGAGGAAGGACCCCTAGCTAACTATGGCTACACCTTC
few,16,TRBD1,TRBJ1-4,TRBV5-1,CASRLAYRGQGEKLFF,TGCGCCAGCCGTTTAGCCTACAGGGGGCAGGGTGAAAAACTGTTTTTT
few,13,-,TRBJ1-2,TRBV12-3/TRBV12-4,CASSSRGNYGYTF,TGTGCCAGCAGCAGCCGGGGTAACTATGGCTACACCTTC
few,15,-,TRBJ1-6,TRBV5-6,CASWFMGVNNSPLHF,TGTGCCAGCTGGTTCATGGGGGTAAATAATTCACCCCTCCACTTT
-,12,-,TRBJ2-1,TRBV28,CASTSQGHEQFF,TGTGCCAGCACGAGCCAGGGGCATGAGCAGTTCTTC
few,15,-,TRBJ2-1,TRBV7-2,CASRKDPSSYNEQFF,TGTGCCAGCAGGAAGGACCCGAGCTCCTACAATGAGCAGTTCTTC
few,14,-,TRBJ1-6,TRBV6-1,CASSVDRDNSPLHF,TGTGCCAGCAGCGTCGACAGAGATAATTCACCCCTCCACTTT
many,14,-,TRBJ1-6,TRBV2,CASSPDRNNSPLHF,TGTGCCAGCAGCCCCGACAGGAACAATTCACCCCTCCACTTT
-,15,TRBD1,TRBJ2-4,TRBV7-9,CASSLEQGAKNIQYF,TGTGCCAGCAGCTTAGAACAGGGGGCCAAAAACATTCAGTACTTC
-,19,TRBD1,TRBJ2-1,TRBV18,CASSPFEGARRGSYNEQFF,TGTGCCAGCTCACCATTCGAGGGGGCCCGCAGGGGCTCCTACAATGAGCAGTTCTTC
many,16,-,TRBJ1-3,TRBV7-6,CASSLLLQGSGNTIYF,TGTGCCAGCAGCTTACTTCTACAGGGCTCTGGAAACACCATATATTTT